This T cell receptor (beta chain) is drawn from a study of STAT5B mutations in CD4+ large granular lymphocyte leukemia. This clone appeared a single time. Measured with immunoSEQ multiplex PCR; TCRdb has only the in-frame clones, and not every one. The sample lists about 24,000 clones, more than 70% seen once, with nearly 0.65% in the top ten. This CDR3 region has 15 residues. Trimming stripped 0 bases from V and 5 bases from J, with 13 bases between. Germline V CDR1 and CDR2: SGHAT, FQNNGV. V gene TRBV11-2 combines with J gene TRBJ2-5; weak D call: TRBD2 (6 bases). What was sequenced was CD4+ T cells from blood buffy coats. This TCR derives from a human donor in good health. CDR3 in amino acids: CASSLETRAAETQYF. The CDR3 coding sequence is TGTGCCAGCAGCTTAGAGACTAGGGCAGCGGAGACCCAGTACTTC.